Presented here are 14 T cell receptor beta chains from one specimen sequenced in a study of blood T cell repertoires in COVID-19. TCRdb's table, derived via immunoSEQ multiplex PCR, lists solely in-frame clones and lacks some. The sample carries about 200,000 clones, 80% to 90% recorded once. Sequenced sample: peripheral blood. The source of these receptors is a human donor with active or convalescent COVID-19. The donor label of this sample is uncertain.

The chain carries TRBV4-3 and TRBJ2-1; 9 bases match TRBD2. Germline V gene sequence: CDR1 LGHNA, CDR2 YSLEER. There are 18 residues in the CDR3. V gave up 4 bases and J gave up 0 bases; unmatched junction bases: 10. CDR3 in DNA: TGCGCCAGCAGCCGTCAGCTTAGCGGGGGCATCTCCTACAATGAGCAGTTCTTC. This encodes CASSRQLSGGISYNEQFF.

The rearrangement links TRBV11-3 to TRBJ1-1; weak D call: TRBD1 (5 bases). Germline values: CDR1 SGHNT, CDR2 YENEEA. V was trimmed by 5 bases and J by 2 bases, leaving 15 bases between them. CDR3 length: 15 residues. The CDR3 DNA reads TGTGCCAGCAGCCCCGCCGGGGGGACTAACACTGAAGCTTTCTTT. Translating gives CASSPAGGTNTEAFF.

The chain is built from TRBV11-3 and TRBJ2-3; possible D gene TRBD2, 5 bases. Germline V lookup: CDR1 SGHNT, CDR2 YENEEA. CDR3 size: 13 residues. With 4 bases removed from V and 6 bases from J, the gap between germline ends came to 11 bases. CDR3 in DNA: TGTGCCAGCAGCTCTAGTCGGAGGGATACGCAGTATTTT. This codes for CASSSSRRDTQYF.

This clone came up a few times. The CDR3 protein is CASSYIRAHGELFF. CDR3 nucleotide sequence: TGTGCCAGCAGTTACATCAGGGCCCACGGGGAGCTGTTTTTT. The chain is built from TRBV6-5 and TRBJ2-2; D is perhaps TRBD1 (5 bases). CDR3 length: 14 residues. The ends were cut back, 2 bases at V and 7 bases at J, with 11 bases in the middle. CDR1 is MNHEY, CDR2 SVGAGI, per germline.

The V call is TRBV12-3 or TRBV12-4, the J call TRBJ1-2; D may be TRBD1 (5 bases). Trimming left V 6 bases short and J 3 bases short, with 11 bases between. The CDR3 length is 13 residues. The CDR3 DNA sequence: TGTGCCAGCAGGCGGCAGGGTGACTATGGCTACACCTTC. Protein product: CASRRQGDYGYTF.

The rearrangement uses TRBV2 and TRBJ2-3, with 12 positions matching TRBD2. The CDR3 has 16 residues. Germline trimming cut 4 bases from V and 1 base from J; bases unmatched to any gene: 3. Germline CDR1 and CDR2: SNHLY and FYNNEI. The CDR3 region is CASSGLAGDGTDTQYF. CDR3 DNA: TGTGCCAGCAGTGGACTAGCGGGAGACGGCACAGATACGCAGTATTTT. Filled out from reference TRBV2 and TRBJ2-3, the complete variable domain reads EPEVTQTPSHQVTQMGQEVILRCVPISNHLYFYWYRQILGQKVEFLVSFYNNEISEKSEIFDDQFSVERPDGSNFTLKIRSTKLEDSAMYFCASSGLAGDGTDTQYFGPGTRLTVL.

This clone was detected once. For the CDR3, the DNA is TGCGCCAGCAGCACAGGGACAGGGGAGGGAGGTTCACCCCTCCACTTT. As protein: CASSTGTGEGGSPLHF. V gene TRBV5-1 combines with J gene TRBJ1-6; 10 positions match TRBD1. The trim removed 4 bases at V and 9 bases at J, leaving 10 bases unmatched. CDR1 SGHRS and CDR2 YFSETQ come from the germline V gene. The CDR3 has 16 residues. Variable domain in full (rest from reference TRBV5-1 and TRBJ1-6): KAGVTQTPRYLIKTRGQQVTLSCSPISGHRSVSWYQQTPGQGLQFLFEYFSETQRNKGNFPGRFSGRQFSNSRSEMNVSTLELGDSALYLCASSTGTGEGGSPLHFGNGTRLTVT.

This chain joins TRBV29-1 and TRBJ2-1, with D possibly TRBD1 on 6 matching bases. Germline V gene lookup returns CDR1 SQVTM and CDR2 ANQGSEA. The V end lost 7 bases, the J end lost 10 bases, and 14 bases lay between the germline ends. The CDR3 has 11 amino acids. Written as DNA, the CDR3 is TGCAGCGACTCGGACCAGGGGGAGCAGTTCTTC. It yields the protein CSDSDQGEQFF.

To note about this clone: The sample contains more than one DNA sequence encoding this CDR3. The rearrangement uses TRBV4-3 and TRBJ2-2, with D possibly being TRBD2 (6 bases). The CDR3 loop spans 17 amino acids. Germline lookup yields CDR1 LGHNA and CDR2 YSLEER. V lost 1 base, J lost 2 bases, and 14 bases lay in between. CDR3: CASSQGVGGINTGELFF. The CDR3, as DNA: TGCGCCAGCAGCCAAGGGGTGGGGGGAATCAACACCGGGGAGCTGTTTTTT.

V and J are TRBV12-5 and TRBJ2-5, with TRBD1 as a possible D gene (6 bases). The CDR3 contains 13 residues. CDR1 is LGHNT and CDR2 is FRNRAP in the germline V gene. Trimming took 4 bases from V and 5 from J, leaving 11 bases between them. In DNA, the CDR3 is TGTGCTAGTGGTTCCACAGGGTTCGAGACCCAGTACTTC. As protein: CASGSTGFETQYF.

The chain uses TRBV24-1 and TRBJ1-1; 8 bases agree with TRBD1. In germline, CDR1 is KGHDR, CDR2 SFDVKD. The V and J ends lost 3 bases and 1 base, in that order; junction bases with no gene match: 3. The CDR3 length is 15 residues. This CDR3 is CATSDGQGGNTEAFF. As DNA, the CDR3 is TGTGCCACCAGTGATGGACAGGGAGGGAACACTGAAGCTTTCTTT.

The chain recombines TRBV28 with TRBJ1-2; D not certain. V lost 7 bases and J lost 8, with 17 bases in between. CDR1 and CDR2 (germline): MDHEN, SYDVKM. This CDR3 spans 13 amino acids. The CDR3 coding sequence is TGTGCCAGCACCCGCTGGGAGGTGGACGGCTACACCTTC. This gives the protein CASTRWEVDGYTF.

V usage is TRBV15 and J usage is TRBJ2-3; TRBD2 aligns across 7 bases. After removal of 1 base from V and 5 bases from J, the junction contained 6 bases not matched to a gene. The CDR3 has 15 amino acids. Germline V gene sequence: CDR1 LNHNV, CDR2 YYDKDF (reference sequence). This CDR3 is CATSRGSGGRDTQYF. The CDR3, as DNA: TGTGCCACCAGCAGAGGCAGCGGCGGGAGAGATACGCAGTATTTT.

This sequence joins TRBV2 and TRBJ2-7, with TRBD2 identical over 10 bases. The CDR3 is 15 amino acids. From germline, CDR1 is SNHLY and CDR2 FYNNEI. V was clipped by 0 bases and J by 9 bases; unmatched bases: 8. The CDR3 sequence: CASSEAASGRIVQYF. DNA of the CDR3: TGTGCCAGCAGTGAAGCGGCTAGCGGGAGAATCGTGCAGTACTTC.